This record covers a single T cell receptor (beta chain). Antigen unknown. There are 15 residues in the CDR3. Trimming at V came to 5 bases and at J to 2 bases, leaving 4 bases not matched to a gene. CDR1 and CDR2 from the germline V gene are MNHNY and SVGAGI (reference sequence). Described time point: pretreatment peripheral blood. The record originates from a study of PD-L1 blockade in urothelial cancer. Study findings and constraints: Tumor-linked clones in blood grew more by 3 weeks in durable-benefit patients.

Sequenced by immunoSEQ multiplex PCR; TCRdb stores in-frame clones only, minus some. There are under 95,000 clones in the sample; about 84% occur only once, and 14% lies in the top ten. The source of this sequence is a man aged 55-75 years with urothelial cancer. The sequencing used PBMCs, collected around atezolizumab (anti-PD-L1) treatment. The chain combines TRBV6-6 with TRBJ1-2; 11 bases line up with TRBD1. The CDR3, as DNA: TGTGCCAGCAGTCCCGGGACAGGGGGGAACTATGGCTACACCTTC. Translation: CASSPGTGGNYGYTF.